The 26 T cell receptor beta chains below were found in one sample sequenced in a study of post-analysis software for immune sequencing data. Study-wide results and caveats: Controls had lower frequencies than patients of about 5 TRBV segments, which included TRBV5-6, TRBV5-1 and TRBV20-1.

For these TCRs, the target antigens are not known. Presence of unique molecular identifiers characterized the TCR beta cDNA libraries. One entry per CDR3 protein results from TCRdb running MiXCR on the PCR reads. The data show roughly 430,000 distinct CDR3 sequences, 30% to 40% seen once. What was sequenced was blood. The receptor source for this set is a girl aged 2 to 10 with multiple sclerosis.

The chain has TRBV6-1 and TRBJ1-2; the D is unclear. The V gene's germline CDR1 is MNHNS and CDR2 SASEGT. This CDR3 comprises 11 residues. The V end was cut by 7 bases, the J end by 8 bases, with 11 bases between. The CDR3 DNA reads as TGTGCCAGCACTCAAGGTATAGGCTACACCTTC. This translates into CASTQGIGYTF.

This clonotype was found a few times. This rearrangement joins TRBV20-1 to TRBJ1-2, with 10 nucleotides matching TRBD1. Germline CDR1 and CDR2: DFQATT and SNEGSKA (reference sequence). Trimming removed 5 bases from V and 4 bases from J; junction bases left unmatched: 4. The CDR3 has 13 amino acids. CDR3 in DNA: TGCAGTGCTGGGGACAGGGGTGGCTATGGCTACACCTTC. This translates into CSAGDRGGYGYTF.

The count of this clonotype is one. The V call is TRBV29-1, the J call TRBJ1-2; a possible D gene is TRBD1 (6 bases). CDR1 and CDR2 from the germline V gene are SQVTM and ANQGSEA. Trimming stripped 6 bases from V and 4 bases from J, with 18 bases between. The CDR3 runs to 14 residues. The CDR3 loop is CSVVGAGEIYGYTF. The CDR3 DNA reads as TGCAGCGTAGTCGGGGCAGGGGAGATCTATGGCTACACCTTC.

The V gene is TRBV7-6, the J gene TRBJ2-7; D not resolved. The ends were cut back, 1 base at V and 3 bases at J, with 10 bases in the middle. This CDR3 comprises 14 residues. CDR1 SGHVS and CDR2 FNYEAQ come from the germline V gene. DNA for the CDR3: TGTGCCAGCAGCTTAGGGGGTTATGGCTACGAGCAGTACTTC. The encoded protein is CASSLGGYGYEQYF. Full variable domain (rest looked up from reference TRBV7-6 and TRBJ2-7): GAGVSQSPRYKVTKRGQDVALRCDPISGHVSLYWYRQALGQGPEFLTYFNYEAQQDKSGLPNDRFSAERPEGSISTLTIQRTEQRDSAMYRCASSLGGYGYEQYFGPGTRLTVT.

The chain carries TRBV6-5 and TRBJ2-1; the match to TRBD2 covers 14 bases. This CDR3 is built from 15 residues. Trimming took 6 bases from V and 8 from J; bases not matched to a gene: 6. Germline CDR1 is MNHEY and CDR2 is SVGAGI. This CDR3 is CASSPGLAGADEQFF. The CDR3 bases are TGTGCCAGCAGCCCGGGACTAGCGGGAGCCGATGAGCAGTTCTTC.

The chain uses TRBV29-1 and TRBJ1-2, with 8 nucleotides matching TRBD1. V dropped 8 bases and J dropped 2; count of bases not matched to a gene: 10. In germline, CDR1 is SQVTM, CDR2 ANQGSEA. The CDR3 is 14 residues long. In DNA, the CDR3 is TGCAGCACGGAACGGCAGGGGGCGAACTATGGCTACACCTTC. Translated, it gives CSTERQGANYGYTF. Full variable domain (remainder filled in from reference TRBV29-1 and TRBJ1-2): SAVISQKPSRDICQRGTSLTIQCQVDSQVTMMFWYRQQPGQSLTLIATANQGSEATYESGFVIDKFPISRPNLTFSTLTVSNMSPEDSSIYLCSTERQGANYGYTFGSGTRLTVV.

Notes on this clonotype: A read error may account for a junction end that differs from germline. The chain carries TRBV7-7 and TRBJ1-2, with D maybe TRBD1 (6 bases). Germline V gives CDR1 SSHAT, CDR2 FNYEAQ (reference sequence). CDR3 size: 13 residues. Written as DNA, the CDR3 is TGTGTCAGCAGTGACACAGGGCCTTGGGGCTACACCTTC. This translates into CVSSDTGPWGYTF.

CDR3 protein: CASSPLEESDTQYF. The DNA of the CDR3 is TGTGCCAGCTCACCATTGGAAGAGTCAGATACGCAGTATTTT. The gene calls are TRBV18 and TRBJ2-3; D remains unclear. CDR1 and CDR2 from the germline V gene are KGHSH and LQKENI. This CDR3 contains 14 residues. The V gene lost 2 bases and the J gene lost 4 bases, with 10 bases spanning the gap.

This clonotype was observed a single time. The chain carries TRBV3-1 and TRBJ1-5; weak D call: TRBD1 (6 bases). The CDR3 loop spans 18 amino acids. Per the germline V gene, CDR1 is LGHDT and CDR2 is YNNKEL (reference sequence). The germline V and J ends were trimmed by 0 bases and 3 bases, with 18 bases remaining between them. The CDR3 bases are TGTGCCAGCAGCCAAGATGGGCAGGGGTCTGCCCTCAATCAGCCCCAGCATTTT. This sequence encodes CASSQDGQGSALNQPQHF. Variable domain in full (rest from reference TRBV3-1 and TRBJ1-5): DTAVSQTPKYLVTQMGNDKSIKCEQNLGHDTMYWYKQDSKKFLKIMFSYNNKELIINETVPNRFSPKSPDKAHLNLHINSLELGDSAVYFCASSQDGQGSALNQPQHFGDGTRLSIL.

V is TRBV5-1 and J is TRBJ1-2; D call uncertain. This CDR3 region has 12 residues. The ends were cut back, 0 bases at V and 5 bases at J, with 5 bases in the middle. In germline, CDR1 is SGHRS, CDR2 YFSETQ. CDR3 DNA: TGCGCCAGCAGCTTGGAACCTTATGGCTACACCTTC. Amino acid sequence: CASSLEPYGYTF.

The rearrangement links TRBV10-3 to TRBJ1-6, with D possibly TRBD1 on 6 matching bases. The CDR3 covers 14 residues. Looked up from germline, CDR1 is ENHRY and CDR2 is SYGVKD. Trimming left V 9 bases short and J 0 bases short, with 9 bases between. CDR3 sequence reads: CAIRTASYNSPLHF. The DNA for the CDR3 is TGTGCCATTCGGACAGCCTCCTATAATTCACCCCTCCACTTT.

This clonotype appeared a few times. The chain recombines TRBV5-1 with TRBJ1-6; no clear D gene. The germline CDR1 and CDR2 sequences are SGHRS and YFSETQ. CDR3 length equals 15 residues. V lost 2 bases and J lost 8, with 14 bases in between. The CDR3 DNA reads TGCGCCAGCAGCTTCACGGGAGGGCAGGATTCACCCCTCCACTTT. Encoded protein: CASSFTGGQDSPLHF.

This clonotype was seen more than once but under ten times. The J gene is TRBJ1-5, the V gene TRBV28; D is possibly TRBD1 (6 bases). CDR3 length: 18 amino acids. The V gene's germline CDR1 is MDHEN and CDR2 SYDVKM. V lost 6 bases to trimming and J lost 2 bases, with 23 bases between them. CDR3 residues: CASSRDIPGSGGNQPQHF. CDR3 sequence (DNA): TGTGCCAGCAGCAGGGATATTCCAGGCTCAGGGGGCAATCAGCCCCAGCATTTT.

This clonotype has just a few counts. J is TRBJ1-4 and V is TRBV20-1; maybe TRBD1 (5 bases). V was clipped by 5 bases and J by 7 bases, with 11 bases between them. From germline, CDR1 is DFQATT and CDR2 SNEGSKA (reference sequence). CDR3 size: 12 residues. The CDR3 reads CSARTRGEKLFF. CDR3 nucleotides: TGCAGTGCTCGAACAAGGGGTGAAAAACTGTTTTTT.

This chain joins TRBV20-1 and TRBJ2-3; 9 bases are shared with TRBD2. The CDR3 is made up of 16 amino acids. Germline CDR1 and CDR2: DFQATT and SNEGSKA (reference sequence). V gave up 0 bases and J gave up 6 bases; unmatched junction bases: 10. As DNA, the CDR3 is TGCAGTGCTAGAGAGGGGTCGGGACTAGCTAAGGATACGCAGTATTTT. Its translation is CSAREGSGLAKDTQYF.

This clonotype turned up a few times. The chain employs TRBV20-1 and TRBJ2-7; D tentatively reads TRBD1 or TRBD2 (6 bases each). V lost 5 bases and J lost 4, with 21 bases in between. The CDR3 totals 15 residues. The V gene's germline CDR1 is DFQATT and CDR2 SNEGSKA (reference sequence). The CDR3 bases are TGCAGTGCTGCGGGACACTCAGCAACCTTATACGAGCAGTACTTC. Protein product: CSAAGHSATLYEQYF.

This clonotype was seen ten or more times. This chain links TRBV7-2 with TRBJ1-2; maybe TRBD1 (5 bases). The CDR3 consists of 14 residues. Trimming cost V 5 bases and J 0 bases, with 10 bases left between them. Germline assignment: CDR1 SGHTA and CDR2 FQGNSA. The CDR3 DNA is TGTGCCAGCAGCCGACAGTCTGCTAACTATGGCTACACCTTC. This sequence encodes CASSRQSANYGYTF.

The rearrangement joins TRBV20-1 to TRBJ2-1; unclear D gene. Trimming left V 4 bases short and J 0 bases short, with 13 bases between. Germline CDR1 reads DFQATT; CDR2 reads SNEGSKA (reference sequence). The CDR3 has 15 amino acids. This chain's CDR3 is CSATLKSSSYNEQFF. The CDR3 DNA is TGCAGTGCTACCTTAAAATCTAGCTCCTACAATGAGCAGTTCTTC.

This clonotype turned up a few times. The chain uses TRBV3-1 and TRBJ2-6; D gene ambiguous. Germline loops: CDR1 LGHDT, CDR2 YNNKEL (reference sequence). V was clipped by 0 bases and J by 1 base, with 4 bases between them. CDR3 length: 15 amino acids. CDR3 sequence reads: CASSQDLSGANVLTF. The CDR3 DNA sequence: TGTGCCAGCAGCCAAGATTTGTCTGGGGCCAACGTCCTGACTTTC.

This clonotype was seen only a few times. The V gene is TRBV10-2, the J gene TRBJ2-1; D unclear. The germline V and J ends were trimmed by 0 bases and 6 bases, with 6 bases remaining between them. This CDR3 has 13 residues. The germline V gene has CDR1 WSHSY and CDR2 SAAADI. The chain's CDR3 is CASSESSLNEQFF. In DNA form, the CDR3 reads TGCGCCAGCAGTGAGTCAAGCCTCAATGAGCAGTTCTTC.

The V and J genes are TRBV11-2 and TRBJ2-5; perhaps D is TRBD1 or TRBD2 (5 bases each). There are 15 residues in the CDR3. Germline CDR1 and CDR2: SGHAT and FQNNGV. V shed 2 bases and J shed 2 bases, with 12 bases lying between them. CDR3 nucleotides: TGTGCCAGCAGCTTATATGCAGGGACGCAAGAGACCCAGTACTTC. This codes for CASSLYAGTQETQYF.

The chain links TRBV20-1 to TRBJ2-7, with 9 bases fitting TRBD2. V shed 1 base, J shed 1 base, and the junction held 5 bases outside the gene matches. CDR3 length equals 15 residues. The germline gives CDR1 DFQATT, CDR2 SNEGSKA (reference sequence). The CDR3 region is CSARAGSGGSYEQYF. CDR3 in DNA: TGCAGTGCTAGAGCAGGTAGCGGGGGATCCTACGAGCAGTACTTC.

The chain employs TRBV29-1 and TRBJ2-1; no definite D call. This CDR3 has 11 amino acids. Trimming cost V 7 bases and J 6 bases, with 10 bases left between them. Germline assignment: CDR1 SQVTM and CDR2 ANQGSEA. CDR3 DNA: TGCAGCGCCAAAGCTAGCAATGAGCAGTTCTTC. Its translation is CSAKASNEQFF.

A few counts support this clonotype. The chain is built from TRBV20-1 and TRBJ2-1; 10 nucleotides align to TRBD2. CDR1 DFQATT and CDR2 SNEGSKA come from the germline V gene (reference sequence). CDR3 length: 13 residues. V shed 4 bases and J 9 bases; nucleotides not matched to a gene: 6. CDR3 nucleotide sequence: TGCAGTGCTACTAGCGGGAGTAGGAGTGAGCAGTTCTTC. This codes for CSATSGSRSEQFF.

This chain joins TRBV12-3 or TRBV12-4 and TRBJ1-1, with 7 bases fitting TRBD1. The ends lost 5 bases at V and 2 bases at J; junction bases unmatched: 8. The CDR3 loop spans 15 amino acids. DNA of the CDR3: TGTGCCAGCAGTCCGACCGACAGGGTTAACACTGAAGCTTTCTTT. Its translation is CASSPTDRVNTEAFF.

This clonotype was seen only a few times. This chain connects TRBV2 to TRBJ1-4, with 9 bases aligning to TRBD1. CDR3 size: 14 residues. Germline CDR1 is SNHLY and CDR2 is FYNNEI. The ends lost 5 bases at V and 7 bases at J; junction bases unmatched: 5. In DNA, the CDR3 is TGTGCCAGCAGTTGGACAGGGGAGGGTGAAAAACTGTTTTTT. It specifies CASSWTGEGEKLFF. The full variable domain, completed using reference TRBV2 and TRBJ1-4, is EPEVTQTPSHQVTQMGQEVILRCVPISNHLYFYWYRQILGQKVEFLVSFYNNEISEKSEIFDDQFSVERPDGSNFTLKIRSTKLEDSAMYFCASSWTGEGEKLFFGSGTQLSVL.